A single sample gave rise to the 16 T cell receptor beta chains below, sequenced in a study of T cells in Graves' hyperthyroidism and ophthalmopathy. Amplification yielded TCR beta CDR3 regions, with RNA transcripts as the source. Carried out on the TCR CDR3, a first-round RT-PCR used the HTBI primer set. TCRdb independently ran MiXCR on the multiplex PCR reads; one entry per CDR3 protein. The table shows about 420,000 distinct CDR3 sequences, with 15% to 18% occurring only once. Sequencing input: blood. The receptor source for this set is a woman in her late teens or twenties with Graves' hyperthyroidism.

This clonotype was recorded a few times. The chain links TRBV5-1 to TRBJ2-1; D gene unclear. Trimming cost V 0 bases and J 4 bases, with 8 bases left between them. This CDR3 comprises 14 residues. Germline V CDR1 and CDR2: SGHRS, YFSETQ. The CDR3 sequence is CASSLDLLYNEQFF. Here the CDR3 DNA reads TGCGCCAGCAGCTTGGACCTTTTATACAATGAGCAGTTCTTC.

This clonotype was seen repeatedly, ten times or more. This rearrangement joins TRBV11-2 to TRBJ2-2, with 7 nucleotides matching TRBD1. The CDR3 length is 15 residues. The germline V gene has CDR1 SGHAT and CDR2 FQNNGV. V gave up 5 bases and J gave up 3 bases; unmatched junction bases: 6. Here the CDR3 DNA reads TGTGCCAGCAGCCCGGACAGGAGTTACACCGGGGAGCTGTTTTTT. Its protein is CASSPDRSYTGELFF.

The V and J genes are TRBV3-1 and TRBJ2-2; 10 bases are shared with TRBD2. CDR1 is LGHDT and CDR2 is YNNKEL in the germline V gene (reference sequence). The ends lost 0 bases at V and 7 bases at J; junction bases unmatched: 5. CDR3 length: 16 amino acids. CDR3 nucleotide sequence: TGTGCCAGCAGCCAAGATCCAGCGGGAGGGTACGGGGAGCTGTTTTTT. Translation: CASSQDPAGGYGELFF.

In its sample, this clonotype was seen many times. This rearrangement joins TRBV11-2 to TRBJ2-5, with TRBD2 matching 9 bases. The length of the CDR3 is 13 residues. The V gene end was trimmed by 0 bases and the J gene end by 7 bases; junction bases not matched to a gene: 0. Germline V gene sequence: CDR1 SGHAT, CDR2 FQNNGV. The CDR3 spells CASSLELAGTQYF. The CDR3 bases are TGTGCCAGCAGCTTAGAACTAGCGGGGACCCAGTACTTC.

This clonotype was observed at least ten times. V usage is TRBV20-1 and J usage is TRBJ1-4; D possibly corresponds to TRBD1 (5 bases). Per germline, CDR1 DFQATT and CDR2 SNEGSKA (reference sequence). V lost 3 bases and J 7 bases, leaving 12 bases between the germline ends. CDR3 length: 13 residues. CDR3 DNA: TGCAGTGCTAGTGGGGCAGTCAGTGAAAAACTGTTTTTT. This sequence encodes CSASGAVSEKLFF.

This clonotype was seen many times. This CDR3 is CSVGDRGFARETQYF. The CDR3 DNA is TGCAGCGTTGGGGACAGGGGTTTCGCGAGGGAGACCCAGTACTTC. This chain connects TRBV29-1 to TRBJ2-5, with TRBD1 matching 10 bases. Germline V gives CDR1 SQVTM, CDR2 ANQGSEA. J lost 5 bases, V lost 4 bases, and 10 bases had no gene match. The CDR3 is 15 residues long.

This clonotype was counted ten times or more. The CDR3: CASRGTTNTGELFF. The CDR3 region has the DNA TGCGCCAGCAGGGGGACTACGAACACCGGGGAGCTGTTTTTT. The chain combines TRBV5-1 with TRBJ2-2; 7 nucleotides match TRBD2. The CDR3 length is 14 residues. The germline gives CDR1 SGHRS, CDR2 YFSETQ. V lost 5 bases to trimming and J lost 0 bases; unmatched junction nucleotides: 1.

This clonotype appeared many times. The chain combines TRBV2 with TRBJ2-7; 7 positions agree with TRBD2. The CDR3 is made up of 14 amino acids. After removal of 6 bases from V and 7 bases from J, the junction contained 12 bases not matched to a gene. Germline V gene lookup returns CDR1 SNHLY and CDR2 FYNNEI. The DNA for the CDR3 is TGTGCCAGCAGGGGGACTACCCTCTCTAAGGAGCAGTACTTC. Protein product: CASRGTTLSKEQYF.

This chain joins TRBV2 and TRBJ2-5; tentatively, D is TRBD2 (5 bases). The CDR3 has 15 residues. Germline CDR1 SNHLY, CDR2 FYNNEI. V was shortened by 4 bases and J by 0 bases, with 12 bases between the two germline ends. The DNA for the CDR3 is TGTGCCAGCAGTGGACGTCGGGGAAACCAAGAGACCCAGTACTTC. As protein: CASSGRRGNQETQYF. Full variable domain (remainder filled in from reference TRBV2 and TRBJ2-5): EPEVTQTPSHQVTQMGQEVILRCVPISNHLYFYWYRQILGQKVEFLVSFYNNEISEKSEIFDDQFSVERPDGSNFTLKIRSTKLEDSAMYFCASSGRRGNQETQYFGPGTRLLVL.

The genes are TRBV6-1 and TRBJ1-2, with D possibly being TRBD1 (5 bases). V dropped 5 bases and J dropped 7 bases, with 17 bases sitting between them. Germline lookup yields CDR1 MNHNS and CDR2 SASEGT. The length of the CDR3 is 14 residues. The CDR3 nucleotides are TGTGCCAGCAGTAGAGGGCCGGCGGGGGGTGGCTACACCTTC. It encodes CASSRGPAGGGYTF.

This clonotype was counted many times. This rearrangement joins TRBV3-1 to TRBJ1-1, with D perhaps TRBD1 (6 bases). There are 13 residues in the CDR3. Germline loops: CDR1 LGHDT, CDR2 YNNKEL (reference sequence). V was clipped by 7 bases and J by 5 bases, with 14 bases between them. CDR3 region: CASKGKGGTEAFF. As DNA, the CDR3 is TGTGCCAGCAAAGGGAAGGGGGGGACTGAAGCTTTCTTT. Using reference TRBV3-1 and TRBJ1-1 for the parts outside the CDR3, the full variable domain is DTAVSQTPKYLVTQMGNDKSIKCEQNLGHDTMYWYKQDSKKFLKIMFSYNNKELIINETVPNRFSPKSPDKAHLNLHINSLELGDSAVYFCASKGKGGTEAFFGQGTRLTVV.

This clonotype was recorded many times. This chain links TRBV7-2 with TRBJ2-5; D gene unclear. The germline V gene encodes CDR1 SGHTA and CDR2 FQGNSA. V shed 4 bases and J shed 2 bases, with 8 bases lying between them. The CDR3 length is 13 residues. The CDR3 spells CASSWTPQETQYF. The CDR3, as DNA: TGTGCCAGCAGCTGGACCCCTCAAGAGACCCAGTACTTC.

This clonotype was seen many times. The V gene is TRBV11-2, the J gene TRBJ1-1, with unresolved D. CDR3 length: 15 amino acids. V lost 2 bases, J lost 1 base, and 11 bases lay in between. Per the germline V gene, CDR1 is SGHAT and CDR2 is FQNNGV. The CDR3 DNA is TGTGCCAGCAGCTTATACTCGCTGCGGAACACTGAAGCTTTCTTT. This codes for CASSLYSLRNTEAFF.

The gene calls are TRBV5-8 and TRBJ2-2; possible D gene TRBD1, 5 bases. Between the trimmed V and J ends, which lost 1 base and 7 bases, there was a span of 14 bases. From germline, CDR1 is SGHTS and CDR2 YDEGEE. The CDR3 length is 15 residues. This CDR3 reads CASSLQTESFGELFF. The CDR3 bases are TGTGCCAGCAGCTTGCAGACAGAAAGTTTCGGGGAGCTGTTTTTT. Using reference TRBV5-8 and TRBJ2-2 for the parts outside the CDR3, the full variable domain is EAGVTQSPTHLIKTRGQQATLRCSPISGHTSVYWYQQALGLGLQFLLWYDEGEERNRGNFPPRFSGRQFPNYSSELNVNALELEDSALYLCASSLQTESFGELFFGEGSRLTVL.

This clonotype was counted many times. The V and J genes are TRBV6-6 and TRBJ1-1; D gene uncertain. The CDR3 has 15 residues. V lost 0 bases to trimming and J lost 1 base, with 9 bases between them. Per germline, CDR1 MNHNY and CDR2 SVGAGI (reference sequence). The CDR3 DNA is TGTGCCAGCAGTTACTCGATGCGGGAGAACACTGAAGCTTTCTTT. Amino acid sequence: CASSYSMRENTEAFF.

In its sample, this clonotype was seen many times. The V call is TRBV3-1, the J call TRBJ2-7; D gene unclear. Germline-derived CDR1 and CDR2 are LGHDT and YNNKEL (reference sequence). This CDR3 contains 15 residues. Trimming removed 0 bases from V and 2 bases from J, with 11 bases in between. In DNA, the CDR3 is TGTGCCAGCAGCCAAGACGCGGACCTCACCTACGAGCAGTACTTC. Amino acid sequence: CASSQDADLTYEQYF.